This entry describes one T cell receptor beta chain. Treatment of the sample: roughly 19 received Ad26.COV2.S at low or high dose, single or two shots; 5 received placebo; per-sample allocation not given. Vaccine and placebo recipients were sampled on day 63 after the first injection. The data were produced by immunoSEQ multiplex PCR, yet TCRdb's version contains in-frame clones alone and is incomplete. Of 300,000 to 400,000 clones detected, approximately 84% appear once; the ten largest clones hold roughly 3.1%. This sample stems from a study of Ad26.COV2.S vaccination and SARS-CoV-2 variants. V lost 2 bases to trimming and J lost 5 bases, with 13 bases between them. Germline V gene lookup returns CDR1 MNHEY and CDR2 SVGAGI. The CDR3 extends over 15 amino acids.

Sequenced material: peripheral blood, taken in a trial of Ad26.COV2.S vaccine versus placebo. This TCR was sampled from a person between 18 and 60 years old who received the Ad26.COV2.S COVID-19 vaccine or a placebo. This chain connects TRBV6-5 to TRBJ2-1, with D hard to call. The CDR3 spells CASSYDGSVHNEQFF. The CDR3 DNA reads as TGTGCCAGCAGTTACGACGGGTCCGTGCACAATGAGCAGTTCTTC.